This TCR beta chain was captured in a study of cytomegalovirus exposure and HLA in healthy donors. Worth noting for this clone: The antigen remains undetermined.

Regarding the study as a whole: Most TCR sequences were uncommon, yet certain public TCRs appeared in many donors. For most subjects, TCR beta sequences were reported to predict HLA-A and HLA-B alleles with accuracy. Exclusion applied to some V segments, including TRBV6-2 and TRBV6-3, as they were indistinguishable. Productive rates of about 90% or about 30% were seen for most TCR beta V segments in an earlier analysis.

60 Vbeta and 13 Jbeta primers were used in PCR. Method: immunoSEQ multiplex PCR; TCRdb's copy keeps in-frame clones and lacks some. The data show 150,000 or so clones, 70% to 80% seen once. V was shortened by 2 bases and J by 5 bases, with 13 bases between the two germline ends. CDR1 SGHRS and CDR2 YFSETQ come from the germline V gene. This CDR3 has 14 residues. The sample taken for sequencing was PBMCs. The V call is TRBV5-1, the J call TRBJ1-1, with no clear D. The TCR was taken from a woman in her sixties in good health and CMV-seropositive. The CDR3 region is CASSLTTTGTEAFF. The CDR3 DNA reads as TGCGCCAGCAGCTTAACCACTACGGGGACTGAAGCTTTCTTT. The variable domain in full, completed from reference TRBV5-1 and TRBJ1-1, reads KAGVTQTPRYLIKTRGQQVTLSCSPISGHRSVSWYQQTPGQGLQFLFEYFSETQRNKGNFPGRFSGRQFSNSRSEMNVSTLELGDSALYLCASSLTTTGTEAFFGQGTRLTVV.